These T cell receptor beta chains were read from a single sample in a study of shared clonotypes between healthy human individuals. Assay used: immunoSEQ multiplex PCR; TCRdb lists only in-frame clones, some missing. The table includes more than 2 million clones, about 95% detected once. Material: naive CD8+ T cells sorted from blood. The receptors come from a man younger than 35 in good health. CDR3s include the opening cysteine and the closing phenylalanine or tryptophan. Fields, in order: J gene, CDR3 length, V gene, CDR3 protein.

>TRBJ1-6|15|TRBV10-3
CAISEWRTGDSPLHF
>TRBJ2-2|14|TRBV4-1
CASSQDIETGELFF
>TRBJ2-5|17|TRBV13
CASSQRTSGGAVETQYF
>TRBJ2-4|12|TRBV27
CASSDEMDIQYF
>TRBJ2-1|14|TRBV2
CASSESLAYNEQFF
>TRBJ2-3|17|TRBV4-3
CASSQDSLAGGTDTQYF
>TRBJ2-1|17|TRBV27
CASSLAGTSGSVGEQFF
>TRBJ2-7|13|TRBV19
CASSIGLVYEQYF
>TRBJ1-1|15|TRBV28
CASISQFNINTEAFF
>TRBJ2-7|12|TRBV30
CAWSYSLYEQYF
>TRBJ1-5|15|TRBV27
CASRSGTDLNQPQHF
>TRBJ1-1|12|TRBV7-9
CASSSRQGEAFF
>TRBJ2-7|14|TRBV6-1
CASSELSDSYEQYF
>TRBJ2-7|15|TRBV28
CASSLFRDRVYEQYF
>TRBJ2-1|15|TRBV18
CASSPTSGRTNEQFF
>TRBJ2-1|13|TRBV30
CAWSTGTVDEQFF
>TRBJ2-1|16|TRBV7-2
CASSSLSGGYYNEQFF